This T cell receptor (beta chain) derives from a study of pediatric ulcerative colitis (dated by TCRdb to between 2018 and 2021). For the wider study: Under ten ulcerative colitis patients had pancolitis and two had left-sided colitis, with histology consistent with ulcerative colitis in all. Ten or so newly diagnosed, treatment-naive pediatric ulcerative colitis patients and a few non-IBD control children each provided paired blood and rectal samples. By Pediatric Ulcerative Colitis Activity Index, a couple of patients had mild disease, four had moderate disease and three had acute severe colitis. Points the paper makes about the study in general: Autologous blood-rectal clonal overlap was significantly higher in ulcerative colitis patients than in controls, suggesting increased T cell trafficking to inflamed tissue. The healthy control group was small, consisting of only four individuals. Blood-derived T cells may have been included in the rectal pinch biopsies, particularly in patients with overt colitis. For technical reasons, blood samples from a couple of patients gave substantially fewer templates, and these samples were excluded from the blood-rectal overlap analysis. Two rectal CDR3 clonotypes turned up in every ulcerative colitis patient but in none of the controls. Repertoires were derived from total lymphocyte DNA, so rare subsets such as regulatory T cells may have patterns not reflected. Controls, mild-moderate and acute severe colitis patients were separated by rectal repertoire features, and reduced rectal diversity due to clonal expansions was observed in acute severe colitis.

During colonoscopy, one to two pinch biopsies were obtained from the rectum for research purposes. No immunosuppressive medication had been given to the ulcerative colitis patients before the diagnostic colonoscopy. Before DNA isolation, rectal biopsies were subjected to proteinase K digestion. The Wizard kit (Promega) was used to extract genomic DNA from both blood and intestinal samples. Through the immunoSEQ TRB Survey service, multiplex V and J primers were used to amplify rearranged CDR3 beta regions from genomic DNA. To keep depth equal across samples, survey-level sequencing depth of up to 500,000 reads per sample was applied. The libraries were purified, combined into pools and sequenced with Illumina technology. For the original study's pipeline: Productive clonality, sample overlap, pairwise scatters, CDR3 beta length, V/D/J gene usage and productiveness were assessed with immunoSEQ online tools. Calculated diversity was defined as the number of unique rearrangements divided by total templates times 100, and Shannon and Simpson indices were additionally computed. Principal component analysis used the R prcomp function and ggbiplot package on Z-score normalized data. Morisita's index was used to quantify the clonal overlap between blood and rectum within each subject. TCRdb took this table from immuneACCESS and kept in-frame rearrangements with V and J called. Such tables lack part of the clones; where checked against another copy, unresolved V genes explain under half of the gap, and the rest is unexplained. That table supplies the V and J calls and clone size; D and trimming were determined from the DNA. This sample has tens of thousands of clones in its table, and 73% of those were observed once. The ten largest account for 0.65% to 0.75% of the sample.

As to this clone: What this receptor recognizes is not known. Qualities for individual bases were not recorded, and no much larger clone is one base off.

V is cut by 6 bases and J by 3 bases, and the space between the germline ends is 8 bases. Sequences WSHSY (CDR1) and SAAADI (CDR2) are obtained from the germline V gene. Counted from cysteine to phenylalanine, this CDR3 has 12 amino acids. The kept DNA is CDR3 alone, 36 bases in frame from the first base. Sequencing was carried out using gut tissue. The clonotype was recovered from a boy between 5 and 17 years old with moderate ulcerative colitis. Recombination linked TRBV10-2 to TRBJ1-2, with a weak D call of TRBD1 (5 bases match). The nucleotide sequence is TGCGCCAGCAGCGCAGGGTACTATGGCTACACCTTC. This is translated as CASSAGYYGYTF.